The sequence of this T cell receptor beta chain was determined in a study of T-cell reconstitution after alpha-beta-depleted transplantation in children. The authors prepared the TCRbeta library with unique molecular identifiers. TCRdb reprocessed the PCR reads with MiXCR, giving one entry per CDR3 protein. This table holds some 200,000 distinct CDR3 sequences, around 7.7% found once. This clonotype was counted ten times or more. Per the germline V gene, CDR1 is LGHNA and CDR2 is YSLEER. This CDR3 comprises 16 residues. The V and J ends lost 1 base and 0 bases, in that order; junction bases with no gene match: 6.

The source is a male patient aged 2-10 years who had a stem cell transplant for acute myeloid leukemia, so the T cells may come from the graft donor. This specimen was PBMCs, mostly from graft donor cells, taken 360 days after TCRalphabeta/CD19-depleted stem cell transplant. The chain couples TRBV4-3 to TRBJ2-7; 7 bases agree with TRBD2. The CDR3 DNA reads TGCGCCAGCAGCCAAGGAAGCGGGATCCCCTCCTACGAGCAGTACTTC. Protein product: CASSQGSGIPSYEQYF.